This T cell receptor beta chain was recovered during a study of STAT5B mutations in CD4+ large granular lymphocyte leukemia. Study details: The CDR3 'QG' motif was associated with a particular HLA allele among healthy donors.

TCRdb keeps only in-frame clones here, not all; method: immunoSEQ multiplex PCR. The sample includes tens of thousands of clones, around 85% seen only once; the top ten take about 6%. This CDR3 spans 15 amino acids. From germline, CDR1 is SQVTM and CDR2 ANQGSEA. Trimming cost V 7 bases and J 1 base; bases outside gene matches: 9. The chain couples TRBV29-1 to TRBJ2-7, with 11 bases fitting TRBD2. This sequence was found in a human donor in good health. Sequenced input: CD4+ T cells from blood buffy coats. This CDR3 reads CSAASSGGPSYEQYF. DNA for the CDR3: TGCAGCGCAGCTTCTAGCGGGGGGCCATCCTACGAGCAGTACTTC.